This TCR beta chain was found in a study of brain metastases from non-small cell lung cancer. Looked up from germline, CDR1 is SGHAT and CDR2 is FQDESV (reference sequence). CDR3 size: 14 residues. Trimming removed 5 bases from V and 5 bases from J; junction bases left unmatched: 4. Profiled with immunoSEQ multiplex PCR; TCRdb holds only in-frame clones, not every one. There are about 1,400 clones in the sample; around 85% occur only once, and about an eighth lies in the top ten. This rearrangement joins TRBV11-1 to TRBJ2-7; 12 bases match TRBD2. This sequence originates from a donor at least 40 years old with non-small cell lung cancer. Material: tumor-adjacent normal tissue. The DNA for the CDR3 is TGTGCCAGCAGCCGGGGACTAGCGGGCAACGAGCAGTACTTC. This gives the protein CASSRGLAGNEQYF.